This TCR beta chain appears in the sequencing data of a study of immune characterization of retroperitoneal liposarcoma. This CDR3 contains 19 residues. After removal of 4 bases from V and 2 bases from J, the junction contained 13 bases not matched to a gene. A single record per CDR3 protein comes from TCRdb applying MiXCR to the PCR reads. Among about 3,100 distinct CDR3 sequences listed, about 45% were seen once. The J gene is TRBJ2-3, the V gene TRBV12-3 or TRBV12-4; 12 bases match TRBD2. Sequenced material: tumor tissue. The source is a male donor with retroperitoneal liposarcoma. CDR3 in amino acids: CASSSRLAGASQNTDTQYF. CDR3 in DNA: TGTGCCAGCAGTTCCAGACTAGCGGGAGCCTCCCAGAACACAGATACGCAGTATTTT.